This T cell receptor (beta chain) derives from a study of cytomegalovirus exposure and HLA in healthy donors. Notes on this clone: Its antigen is still unknown. One end of the junction is discordant with germline, which a read error may explain.

Both 60 Vbeta primers and 13 Jbeta primers went into the PCR. The protocol was immunoSEQ multiplex PCR, while the TCRdb copy is restricted to in-frame clones and leaves out a portion. The data hold roughly 140,000 clones, with roughly 84% observed a single time. Findings and caveats of the study: Confirmation was obtained in vitro that a few CMV-associated chains are specific for CMV antigens.

The CDR3 is 15 residues long. The V gene's germline CDR1 is SEHNR and CDR2 FQNEAQ (reference sequence). Sequencing used PBMCs. V gene TRBV7-9 combines with J gene TRBJ2-5; 8 bases align to TRBD2. This TCR was sampled from a woman aged 18-35 years in good health and CMV-seronegative. The CDR3 loop is CSSSLVAGLMETQYF. The CDR3 DNA follows: TGTTCCAGCAGCTTAGTAGCGGGGCTGATGGAGACCCAGTACTTC. Filled out from reference TRBV7-9 and TRBJ2-5, the complete variable domain reads DTGVSQNPRHKITKRGQNVTFRCDPISEHNRLYWYRQTLGQGPEFLTYFQNEAQLEKSRLLSDRFSAERPKGSFSTLEIQRTEQGDSAMYLCSSSLVAGLMETQYFGPGTRLLVL.